This T cell receptor beta chain was sequenced during a study of CD8 T cells in ankylosing spondylitis. Study observations and caveats: Significant enrichment of disease-linked clones was reported in matched ankylosing spondylitis synovial fluid. Several of the motif variants were reported before in synovial fluid and blood from reactive arthritis. Ankylosing spondylitis blood appeared to carry a characteristic TCR beta motif of roughly eight highly homologous variants.

TCRdb re-derived calls from the 5' RACE reads in MiXCR, one entry per CDR3 protein. The table shows about 500,000 distinct CDR3 sequences, with about 5% occurring only once. Germline V CDR1 and CDR2: LGHNA, YNFKEQ. V dropped 4 bases and J dropped 2 bases, with 17 bases sitting between them. The CDR3 loop spans 16 amino acids. This clonotype has at least ten counts. The target antigen is unknown. Sample: blood, either unsorted or a sorted T cell fraction (not recorded which). This TCR was recovered from a male donor with ankylosing spondylitis. V is TRBV4-2 and J is TRBJ1-2, with TRBD1 as a possible D gene (5 bases). CDR3 in DNA: TGTGCCAGCAGCCGCGACAGACTGGGGGAGAACTATGGCTACACCTTC. It encodes CASSRDRLGENYGYTF.